The entry that follows covers one T cell receptor (beta chain) sequence. This receptor's antigen is unknown. No per-base quality is available; no much larger clone lies one base away. The immunoSEQ Assay, a bias-controlled multiplex PCR, was used to amplify TCRbeta CDR3 regions from genomic DNA. Under the source paper's analysis protocol: Within the assay, amplification of reference gene primers was used to estimate how many nucleated cells each sample contained. Sequence reads were collapsed and filtered to measure the absolute abundance of every unique TCRbeta CDR3 rearrangement. For each sample, productive Simpson clonality was calculated as the square root of Simpson's diversity index over productive rearrangements. TCRdb obtained this table from immuneACCESS and retained in-frame rearrangements with V and J assigned. These tables miss some clones; where compared with another copy, unresolved V genes account for less than half of the shortfall, and the remainder is unexplained. The D gene and trimming were derived from the DNA, and the V and J assignments and clone size from that table. In this sample the table shows 55,000 to 65,000 clones, about 91% of which occur a single time. The ten largest clones represent around 2% of the sample.

The record originates from a study of blood T cell repertoires in COVID-19 (dated by TCRdb to about 2020). About the investigation overall: Samples covering the acute and convalescent phases of COVID-19 were provided by collaborators in the United States, Italy and Spain. The material from the prospective study consisted of cDNA or gDNA derived from T cells, B-cell-depleted T cells, or PBMCs. Subjects who had been exposed to COVID-19, were actively infected with it, or had recovered from it provided the deeply sampled blood TCRbeta repertoires that made up the dataset. The repertoires were released in a freely available public database meant as a resource for research on the immune response to SARS-CoV-2. Samples came from the ongoing ImmuneRACE study (first 160 participants) plus 1,254 subjects from 6 global collaborators. The sample metadata nearly always contained a de-identified subject ID, COVID-19 status, age in years and sex. Where available, HLA class I and class II types were taken from metadata supplied by the sample provider and were not determined by assay-based typing. Results the study describes overall, beyond this receptor: How much clinical and demographic metadata was included differed by source and by participant, and the metadata was provided uncurated.

The CDR3 covers 15 residues, taking in both the cysteine and the phenylalanine. The read is trimmed to its CDR3 DNA, 45 bases read in frame from base 1. CDR1 and CDR2 are read off the germline V gene (reference sequence) as LGHDT and YNNKEL. The germline V and J ends show losses of 3 bases and 5 bases respectively, and no gene match explains 6 bases of the junction. Collaborating institutions collected whole blood in K2EDTA tubes following their own protocols. For TCRbeta analysis, collaborators shipped samples as frozen whole blood, isolated PBMCs, or DNA extracted from either of those sample types.

The origin of this receptor is a man aged 55 to 69 with acute or convalescent COVID-19. The receptor chain draws on TRBV3-1 (or the pseudogene TRBV3-2) and TRBJ2-7; 11 central nucleotides agree with TRBD2. The material sequenced was peripheral blood. The nucleotides read TGTGCCAGCAGCCAGGCCGGGGGACTAGCGGACGAGCAGTACTTC. Its coded protein is CASSQAGGLADEQYF.